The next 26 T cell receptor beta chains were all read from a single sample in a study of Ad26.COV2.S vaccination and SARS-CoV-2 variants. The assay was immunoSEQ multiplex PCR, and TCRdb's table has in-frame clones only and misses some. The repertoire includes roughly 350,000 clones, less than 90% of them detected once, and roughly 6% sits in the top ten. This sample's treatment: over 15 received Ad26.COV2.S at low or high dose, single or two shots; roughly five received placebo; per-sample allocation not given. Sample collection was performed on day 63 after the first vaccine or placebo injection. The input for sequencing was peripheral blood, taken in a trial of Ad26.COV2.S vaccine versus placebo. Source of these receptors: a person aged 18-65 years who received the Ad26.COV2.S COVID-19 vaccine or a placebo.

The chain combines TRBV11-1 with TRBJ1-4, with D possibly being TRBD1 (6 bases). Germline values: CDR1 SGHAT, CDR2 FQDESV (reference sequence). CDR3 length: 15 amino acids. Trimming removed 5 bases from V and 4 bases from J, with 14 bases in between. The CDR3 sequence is CASSPYRESNEKLFF. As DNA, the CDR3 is TGTGCCAGCAGCCCCTACAGGGAGAGTAATGAAAAACTGTTTTTT.

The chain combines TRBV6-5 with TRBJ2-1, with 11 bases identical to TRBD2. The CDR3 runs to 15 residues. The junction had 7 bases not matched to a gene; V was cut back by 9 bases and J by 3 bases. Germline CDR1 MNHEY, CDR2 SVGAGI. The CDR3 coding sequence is TGTGCCAGTTCGACCGGGACTAGCGGCTACAATGAGCAGTTCTTC. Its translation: CASSTGTSGYNEQFF.

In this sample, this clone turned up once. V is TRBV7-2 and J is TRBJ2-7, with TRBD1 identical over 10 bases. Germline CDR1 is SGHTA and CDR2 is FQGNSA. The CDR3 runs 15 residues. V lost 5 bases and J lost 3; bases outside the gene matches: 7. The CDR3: CASSEDRGRVYEQYF. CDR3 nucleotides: TGTGCCAGCAGCGAAGACAGGGGGCGCGTCTACGAGCAGTACTTC.

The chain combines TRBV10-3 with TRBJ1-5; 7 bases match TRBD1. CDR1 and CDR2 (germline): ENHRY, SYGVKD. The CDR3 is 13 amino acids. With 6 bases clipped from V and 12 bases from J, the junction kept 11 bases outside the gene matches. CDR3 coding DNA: TGTGCCATCAGCGGGACAGAACGATCGATCCAGCATTTT. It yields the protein CAISGTERSIQHF.

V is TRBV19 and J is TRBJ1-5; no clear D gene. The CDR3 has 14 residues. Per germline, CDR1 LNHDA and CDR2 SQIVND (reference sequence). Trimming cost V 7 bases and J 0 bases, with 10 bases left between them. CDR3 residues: CASKAQHSNQPQHF. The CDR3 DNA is TGTGCCAGTAAGGCCCAGCATAGCAATCAGCCCCAGCATTTT.

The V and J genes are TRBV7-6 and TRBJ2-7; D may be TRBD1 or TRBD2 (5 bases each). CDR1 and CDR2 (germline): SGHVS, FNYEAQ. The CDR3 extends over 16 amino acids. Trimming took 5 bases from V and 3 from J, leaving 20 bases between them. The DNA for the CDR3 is TGTGCCAGCAGCCTCTTGGTCCGGGGCCCCCTCTACGAGCAGTACTTC. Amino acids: CASSLLVRGPLYEQYF.

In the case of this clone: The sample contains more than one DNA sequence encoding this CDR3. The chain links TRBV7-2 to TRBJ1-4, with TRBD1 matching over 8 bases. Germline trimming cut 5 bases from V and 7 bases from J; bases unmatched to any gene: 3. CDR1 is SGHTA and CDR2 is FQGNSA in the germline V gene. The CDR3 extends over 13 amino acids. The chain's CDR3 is CASSLGQGEKLFF. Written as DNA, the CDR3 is TGTGCCAGCAGCCTCGGACAGGGTGAAAAACTGTTTTTT.

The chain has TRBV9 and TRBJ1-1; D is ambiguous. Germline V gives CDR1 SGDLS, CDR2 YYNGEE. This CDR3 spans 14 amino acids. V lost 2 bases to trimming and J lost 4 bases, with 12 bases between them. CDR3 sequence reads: CASSVSPGGTEAFF. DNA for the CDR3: TGTGCCAGCAGCGTGAGTCCGGGAGGCACTGAAGCTTTCTTT.

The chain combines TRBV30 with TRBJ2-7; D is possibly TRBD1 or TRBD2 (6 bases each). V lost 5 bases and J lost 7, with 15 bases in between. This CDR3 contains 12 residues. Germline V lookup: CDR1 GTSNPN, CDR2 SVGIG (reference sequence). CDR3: CAWEGGAGEQYF. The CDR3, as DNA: TGTGCCTGGGAGGGGGGCGCAGGGGAGCAGTACTTC.

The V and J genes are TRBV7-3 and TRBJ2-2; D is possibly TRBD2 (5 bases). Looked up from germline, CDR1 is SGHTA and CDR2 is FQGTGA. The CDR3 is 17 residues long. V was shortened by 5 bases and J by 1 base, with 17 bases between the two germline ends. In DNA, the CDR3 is TGTGCCAGCAGCCTGACAAGGGAGACTTTGAACACCGGGGAGCTGTTTTTT. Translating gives CASSLTRETLNTGELFF. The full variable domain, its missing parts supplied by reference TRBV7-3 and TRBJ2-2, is GAGVSQTPSNKVTEKGKYVELRCDPISGHTALYWYRQSLGQGPEFLIYFQGTGAADDSGLPNDRFFAVRPEGSVSTLKIQRTERGDSAVYLCASSLTRETLNTGELFFGEGSRLTVL.

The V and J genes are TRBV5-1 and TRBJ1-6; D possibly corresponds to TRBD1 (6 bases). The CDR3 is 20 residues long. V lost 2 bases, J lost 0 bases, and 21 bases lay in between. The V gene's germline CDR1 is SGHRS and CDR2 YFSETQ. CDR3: CASSFNPPGTGSSYNSPLHF. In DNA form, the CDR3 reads TGCGCCAGCAGCTTCAATCCCCCAGGCACAGGGAGCTCCTATAATTCACCCCTCCACTTT.

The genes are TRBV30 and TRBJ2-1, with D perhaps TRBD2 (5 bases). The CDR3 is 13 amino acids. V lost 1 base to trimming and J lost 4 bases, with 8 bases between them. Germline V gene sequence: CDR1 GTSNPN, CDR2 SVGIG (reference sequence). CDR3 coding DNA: TGTGCCTGGAGTGCGGGAACTTACAATGAGCAGTTCTTC. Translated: CAWSAGTYNEQFF. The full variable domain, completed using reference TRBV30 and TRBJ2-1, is SQTIHQWPATLVQPVGSPLSLECTVEGTSNPNLYWYRQAAGRGLQLLFYSVGIGQISSEVPQNLSASRPQDRQFILSSKKLLLSDSGFYLCAWSAGTYNEQFFGPGTRLTVL.

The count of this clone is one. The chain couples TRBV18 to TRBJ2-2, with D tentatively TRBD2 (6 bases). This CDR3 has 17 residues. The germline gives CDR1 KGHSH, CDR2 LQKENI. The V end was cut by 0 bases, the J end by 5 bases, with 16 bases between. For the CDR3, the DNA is TGTGCCAGCTCACCACCGGGAGGCCCGATCAGAACCGGGGAGCTGTTTTTT. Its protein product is CASSPPGGPIRTGELFF.

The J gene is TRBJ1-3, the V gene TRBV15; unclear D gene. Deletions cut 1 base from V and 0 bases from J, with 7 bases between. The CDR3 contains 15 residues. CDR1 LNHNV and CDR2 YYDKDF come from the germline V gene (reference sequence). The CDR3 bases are TGTGCCACCAGCAGAGGATCCAGCTCTGGAAACACCATATATTTT. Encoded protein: CATSRGSSSGNTIYF.

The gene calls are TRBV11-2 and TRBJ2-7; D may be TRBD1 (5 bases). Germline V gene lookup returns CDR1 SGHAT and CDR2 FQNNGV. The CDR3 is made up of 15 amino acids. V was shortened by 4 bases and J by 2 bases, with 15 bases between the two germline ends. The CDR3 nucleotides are TGTGCCAGCAGCTCAAGGACATCTAATACCTACGAGCAGTACTTC. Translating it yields CASSSRTSNTYEQYF.

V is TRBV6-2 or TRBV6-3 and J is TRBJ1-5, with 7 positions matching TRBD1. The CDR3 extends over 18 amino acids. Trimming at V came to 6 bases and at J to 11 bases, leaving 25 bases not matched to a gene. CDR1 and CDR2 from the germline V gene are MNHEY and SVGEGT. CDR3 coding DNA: TGTGCCAGCAGCCCAGGTAGGGACAGTTCTCCCTTAGCCGTTACCCAGCATTTT. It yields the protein CASSPGRDSSPLAVTQHF.

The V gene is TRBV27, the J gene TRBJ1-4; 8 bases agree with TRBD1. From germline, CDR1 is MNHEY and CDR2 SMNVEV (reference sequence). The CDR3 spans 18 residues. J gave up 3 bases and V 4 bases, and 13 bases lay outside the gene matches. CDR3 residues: CASSSSGTGRWANEKLFF. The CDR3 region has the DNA TGTGCCAGCAGTTCCTCCGGGACAGGTCGTTGGGCTAATGAAAAACTGTTTTTT.

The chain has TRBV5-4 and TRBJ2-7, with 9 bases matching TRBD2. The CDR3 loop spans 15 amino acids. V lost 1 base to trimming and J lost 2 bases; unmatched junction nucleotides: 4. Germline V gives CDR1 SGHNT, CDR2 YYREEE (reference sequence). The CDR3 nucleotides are TGTGCCAGCAGCTTGAAGACTAGCGGTCCCTACGAGCAGTACTTC. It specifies CASSLKTSGPYEQYF. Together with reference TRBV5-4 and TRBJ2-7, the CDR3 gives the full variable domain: ETGVTQSPTHLIKTRGQQVTLRCSSQSGHNTVSWYQQALGQGPQFIFQYYREEENGRGNFPPRFSGLQFPNYSSELNVNALELDDSALYLCASSLKTSGPYEQYFGPGTRLTVT.

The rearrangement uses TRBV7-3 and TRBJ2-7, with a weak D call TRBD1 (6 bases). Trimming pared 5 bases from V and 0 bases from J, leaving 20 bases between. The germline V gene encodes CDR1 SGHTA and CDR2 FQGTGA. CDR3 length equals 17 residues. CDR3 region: CASSPQKQGLSSYEQYF. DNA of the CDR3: TGTGCCAGCAGCCCCCAAAAACAGGGTTTAAGCTCCTACGAGCAGTACTTC.

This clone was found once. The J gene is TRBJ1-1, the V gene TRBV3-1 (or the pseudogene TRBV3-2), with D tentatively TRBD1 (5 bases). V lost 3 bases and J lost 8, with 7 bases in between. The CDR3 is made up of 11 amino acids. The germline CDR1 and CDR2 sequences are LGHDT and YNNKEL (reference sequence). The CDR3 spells CASSHAGEAFF. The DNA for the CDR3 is TGTGCCAGCAGCCACGCAGGGGAAGCTTTCTTT.

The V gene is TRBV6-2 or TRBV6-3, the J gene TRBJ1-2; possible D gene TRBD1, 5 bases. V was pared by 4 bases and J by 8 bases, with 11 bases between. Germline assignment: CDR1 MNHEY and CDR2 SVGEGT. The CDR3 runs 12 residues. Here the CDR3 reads CASSFGTLGYTF. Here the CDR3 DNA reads TGTGCCAGCAGTTTCGGGACTCTGGGCTACACCTTC.

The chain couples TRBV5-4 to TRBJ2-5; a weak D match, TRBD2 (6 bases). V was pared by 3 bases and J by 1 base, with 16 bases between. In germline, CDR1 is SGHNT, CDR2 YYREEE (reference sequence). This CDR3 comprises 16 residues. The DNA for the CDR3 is TGTGCCAGCAGCTCGGGGGATGGAGGGGCCCAAGAGACCCAGTACTTC. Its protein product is CASSSGDGGAQETQYF.

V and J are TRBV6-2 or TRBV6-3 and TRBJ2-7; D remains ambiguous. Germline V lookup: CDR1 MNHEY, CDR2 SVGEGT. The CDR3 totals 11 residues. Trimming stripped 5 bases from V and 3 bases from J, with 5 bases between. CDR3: CASSIGYEQYF. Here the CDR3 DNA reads TGTGCCAGCAGTATTGGCTACGAGCAGTACTTC.

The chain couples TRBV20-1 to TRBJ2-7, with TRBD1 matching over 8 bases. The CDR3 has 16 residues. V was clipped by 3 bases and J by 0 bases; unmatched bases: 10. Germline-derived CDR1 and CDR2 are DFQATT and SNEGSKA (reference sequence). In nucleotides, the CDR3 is TGCAGTGCTAGTTCCCGGGACAGGCCGAACTCCTACGAGCAGTACTTC. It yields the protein CSASSRDRPNSYEQYF.

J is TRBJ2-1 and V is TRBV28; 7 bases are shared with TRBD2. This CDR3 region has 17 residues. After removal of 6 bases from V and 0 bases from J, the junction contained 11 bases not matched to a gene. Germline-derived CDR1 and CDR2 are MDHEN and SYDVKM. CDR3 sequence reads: CASRLTSPASSYNEQFF. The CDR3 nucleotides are TGTGCCAGCAGGTTGACTAGCCCGGCAAGCTCCTACAATGAGCAGTTCTTC.

Here the CDR3 reads CASSLSPGNGYTF. CDR3 DNA sequence: TGTGCCAGCAGCTTATCCCCCGGCAATGGCTACACCTTC. This chain joins TRBV7-9 and TRBJ1-2; D remains unclear. V shed 2 bases and J shed 6 bases, with 10 bases lying between them. The germline CDR1 and CDR2 sequences are SEHNR and FQNEAQ (reference sequence). The CDR3 runs to 13 residues.